Below, one TCR beta chain is given with its context. The antigen is not known. RNA was extracted with the RNeasy kit, and a quantity of roughly 0.5 to 1 ug was reverse transcribed using random hexamers. TCRdb re-called the immunoSEQ multiplex PCR reads with MiXCR, one entry per CDR3 protein. Among approximately 190,000 distinct CDR3 sequences listed, approximately 95% were seen once. This entry belongs to a study of CD8 T cells in Susac syndrome. Study-wide findings and caveats: The total CD8+ repertoires yielded 15 to 20 Susac-specific public clones and the CD8+ TEMRA repertoires yielded roughly five. TCR sequencing and HLA analysis covered a relatively small number of individuals.

Blood CD8+ and CD4+ T cells underwent high-throughput TCR beta sequencing. TEMRA cells underwent FACS enrichment and CD8+ and CD4+ T cells underwent negative isolation. This clonotype was obtained from a human donor with Susac syndrome. Sequencing was carried out using CD8+ T cells from PBMCs.

DNA for the CDR3: TGCAGCGTCACCCTAGCGGGAGTCGGGGAGCTGTTTTTT. This codes for CSVTLAGVGELFF. The chain employs TRBV29-1 and TRBJ2-2; 10 nucleotides align to TRBD2. Germline values: CDR1 SQVTM, CDR2 ANQGSEA. The J segment lost 7 bases and the V segment lost 6 bases, leaving 5 bases of the junction unmatched. The CDR3 contains 13 residues.